Sequencing of this T cell receptor beta chain was carried out in a study of radiotherapy plus CTLA-4 blockade in lung cancer. Measured with immunoSEQ multiplex PCR; TCRdb has only the in-frame clones, and not every one. The data contain 77,000 or so clones, roughly 80% of them singletons. The CDR3 runs to 14 residues. Germline V gene data show CDR1 as SGDLS and CDR2 as YYNGEE. The sample in question was peripheral blood, obtained from a patient treated with radiotherapy plus ipilimumab. This receptor was obtained from a human donor with non-small cell lung cancer whose response to radiotherapy plus ipilimumab could not be evaluated. This sequence joins TRBV9 and TRBJ2-5; tentatively, D is TRBD2 (5 bases). The J call could be wrong; TRBJ2-7 is a better fit for the DNA end. The CDR3 DNA reads TGTGCCAGCAGCTCTAGGACCACCGCGGGCGAGCAGTACTTC. As protein: CASSSRTTAGEQYF.